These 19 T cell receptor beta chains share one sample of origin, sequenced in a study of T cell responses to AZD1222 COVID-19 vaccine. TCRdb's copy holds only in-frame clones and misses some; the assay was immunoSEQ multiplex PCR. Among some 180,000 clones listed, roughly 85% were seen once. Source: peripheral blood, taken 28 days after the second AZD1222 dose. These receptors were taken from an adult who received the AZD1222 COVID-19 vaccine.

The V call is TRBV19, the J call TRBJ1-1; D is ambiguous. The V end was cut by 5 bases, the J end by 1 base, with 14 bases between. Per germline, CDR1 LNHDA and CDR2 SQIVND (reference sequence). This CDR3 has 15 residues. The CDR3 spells CASSSPILRNTEAFF. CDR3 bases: TGTGCCAGTAGTTCTCCCATCCTGAGGAACACTGAAGCTTTCTTT. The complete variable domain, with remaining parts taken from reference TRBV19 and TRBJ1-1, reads DGGITQSPKYLFRKEGQNVTLSCEQNLNHDAMYWYRQDPGQGLRLIYYSQIVNDFQKGDIAEGYSVSREKKESFPLTVTSAQKNPTAFYLCASSSPILRNTEAFFGQGTRLTVV.

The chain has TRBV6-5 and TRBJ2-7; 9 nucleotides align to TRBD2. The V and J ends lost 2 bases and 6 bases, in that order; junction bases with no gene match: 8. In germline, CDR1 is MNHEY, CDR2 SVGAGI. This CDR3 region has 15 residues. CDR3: CASSYVSSGAREQYF. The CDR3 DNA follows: TGTGCCAGCAGTTACGTGTCTAGCGGGGCTCGCGAGCAGTACTTC.

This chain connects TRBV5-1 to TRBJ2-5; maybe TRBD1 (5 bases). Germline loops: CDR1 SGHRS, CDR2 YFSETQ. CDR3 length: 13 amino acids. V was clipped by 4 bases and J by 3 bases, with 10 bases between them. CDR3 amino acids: CASSAGREETQYF. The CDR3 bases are TGCGCCAGCAGCGCAGGCAGGGAAGAGACCCAGTACTTC.

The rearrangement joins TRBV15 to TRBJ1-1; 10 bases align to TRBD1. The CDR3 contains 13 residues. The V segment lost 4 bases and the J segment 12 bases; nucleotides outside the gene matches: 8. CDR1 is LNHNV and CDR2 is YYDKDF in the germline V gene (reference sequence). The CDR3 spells CATSKRTGGETFF. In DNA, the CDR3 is TGTGCCACCAGCAAACGGACAGGGGGGGAAACTTTCTTT.

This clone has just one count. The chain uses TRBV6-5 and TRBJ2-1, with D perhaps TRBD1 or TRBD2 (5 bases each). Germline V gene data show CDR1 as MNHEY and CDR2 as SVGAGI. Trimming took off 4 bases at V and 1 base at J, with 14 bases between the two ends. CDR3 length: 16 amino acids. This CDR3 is CASSSGRWESYNEQFF. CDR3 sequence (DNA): TGTGCCAGCAGTTCGGGACGCTGGGAATCCTACAATGAGCAGTTCTTC.

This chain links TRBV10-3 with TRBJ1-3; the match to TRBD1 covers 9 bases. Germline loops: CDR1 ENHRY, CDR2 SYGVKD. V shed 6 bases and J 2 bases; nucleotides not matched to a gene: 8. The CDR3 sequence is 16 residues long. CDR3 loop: CAIRDPGQGPGNTIYF. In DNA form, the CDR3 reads TGTGCCATCAGGGATCCGGGACAGGGACCTGGAAACACCATATATTTT.

The CDR3 protein is CASSQPARGNYEQYF. The CDR3 DNA reads TGCGCCAGCAGCCAACCCGCCCGGGGCAACTACGAGCAGTACTTC. The genes are TRBV4-1 and TRBJ2-7; D possibly uses TRBD1 or TRBD2 (5 bases each). The CDR3 length is 15 residues. Trimming left V 2 bases short and J 3 bases short, with 14 bases between. Germline CDR1 reads MGHRA; CDR2 reads YSYEKL.

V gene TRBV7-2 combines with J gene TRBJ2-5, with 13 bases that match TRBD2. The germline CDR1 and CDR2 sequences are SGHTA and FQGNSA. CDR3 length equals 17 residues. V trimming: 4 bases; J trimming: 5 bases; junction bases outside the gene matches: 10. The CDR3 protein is CASSSRTSGGRGETQYF. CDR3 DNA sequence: TGTGCCAGCAGCTCCCGGACTAGCGGGGGCCGGGGGGAGACCCAGTACTTC.

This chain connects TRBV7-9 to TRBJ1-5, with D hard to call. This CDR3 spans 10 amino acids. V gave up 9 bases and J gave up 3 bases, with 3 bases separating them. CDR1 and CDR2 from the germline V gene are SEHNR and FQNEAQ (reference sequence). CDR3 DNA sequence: TGTGCCAGGCACAATCAGCCCCAGCATTTT. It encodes CARHNQPQHF.

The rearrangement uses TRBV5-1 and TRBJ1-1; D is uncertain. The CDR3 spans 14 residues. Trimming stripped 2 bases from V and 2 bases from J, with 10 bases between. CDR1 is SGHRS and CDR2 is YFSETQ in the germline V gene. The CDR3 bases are TGCGCCAGCAGCTTACAAAACAGAAACACTGAAGCTTTCTTT. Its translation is CASSLQNRNTEAFF.

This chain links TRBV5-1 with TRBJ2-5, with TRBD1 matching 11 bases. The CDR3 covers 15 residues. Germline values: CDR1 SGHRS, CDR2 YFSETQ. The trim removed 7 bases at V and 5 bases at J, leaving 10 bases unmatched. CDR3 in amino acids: CASRIGQGAAETQYF. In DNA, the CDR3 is TGCGCCAGCCGCATTGGACAGGGGGCGGCGGAGACCCAGTACTTC.

The CDR3 DNA reads TGCGCCAGCAGCCCAGGGGACAGCTCTGGAAACACCATATATTTT. This codes for CASSPGDSSGNTIYF. V is TRBV5-1 and J is TRBJ1-3; TRBD1 agrees at 7 bases. Germline V gene data show CDR1 as SGHRS and CDR2 as YFSETQ. The CDR3 is 15 amino acids. J was trimmed by 0 bases and V by 4 bases; bases with no gene match: 4.

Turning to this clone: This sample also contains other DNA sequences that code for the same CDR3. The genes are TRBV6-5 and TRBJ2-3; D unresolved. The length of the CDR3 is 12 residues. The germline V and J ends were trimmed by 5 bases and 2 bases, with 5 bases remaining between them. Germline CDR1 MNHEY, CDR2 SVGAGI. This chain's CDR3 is CASSRSTDTQYF. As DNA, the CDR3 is TGTGCCAGCAGTCGCTCCACAGATACGCAGTATTTT.

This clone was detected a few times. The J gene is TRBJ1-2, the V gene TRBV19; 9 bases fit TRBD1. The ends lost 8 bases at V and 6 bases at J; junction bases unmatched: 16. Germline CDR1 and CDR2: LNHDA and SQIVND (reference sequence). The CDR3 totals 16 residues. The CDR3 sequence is CASGPLLRDREHGYTF. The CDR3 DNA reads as TGTGCCAGTGGACCCCTTCTGCGGGACAGGGAACATGGCTACACCTTC.

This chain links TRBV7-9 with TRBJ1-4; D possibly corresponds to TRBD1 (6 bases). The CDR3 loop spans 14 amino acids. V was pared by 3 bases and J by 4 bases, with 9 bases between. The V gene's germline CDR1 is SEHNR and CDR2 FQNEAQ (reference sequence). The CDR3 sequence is CASSLDRNNEKLFF. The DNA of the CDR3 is TGTGCCAGCAGCTTGGACAGAAATAATGAAAAACTGTTTTTT.

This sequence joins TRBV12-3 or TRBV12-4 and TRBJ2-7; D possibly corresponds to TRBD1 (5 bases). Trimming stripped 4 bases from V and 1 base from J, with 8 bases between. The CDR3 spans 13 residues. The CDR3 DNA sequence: TGTGCCAGCAGTTCACAGGTTTCCTACGAGCAGTACTTC. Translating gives CASSSQVSYEQYF.

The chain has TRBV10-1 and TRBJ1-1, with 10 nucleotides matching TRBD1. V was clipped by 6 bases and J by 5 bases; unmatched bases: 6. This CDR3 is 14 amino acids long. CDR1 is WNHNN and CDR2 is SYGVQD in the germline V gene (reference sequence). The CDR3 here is CASSRGQGLTEAFF. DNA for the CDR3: TGCGCCAGCAGCAGGGGACAGGGGTTAACTGAAGCTTTCTTT.

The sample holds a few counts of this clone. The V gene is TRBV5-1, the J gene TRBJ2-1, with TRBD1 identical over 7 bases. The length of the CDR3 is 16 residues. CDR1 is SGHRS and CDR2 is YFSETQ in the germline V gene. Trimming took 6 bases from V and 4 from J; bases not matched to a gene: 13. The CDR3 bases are TGCGCCAGCAACCTAGGACACCGGGACAGTTACAATGAGCAGTTCTTC. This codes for CASNLGHRDSYNEQFF.

The CDR3 is CASSLGQSTEAFF. CDR3 coding DNA: TGTGCCAGCAGCTTGGGACAGAGCACTGAAGCTTTCTTT. This chain connects TRBV13 to TRBJ1-1, with 7 bases aligning to TRBD1. Germline values: CDR1 PRHDT, CDR2 FYEKMQ (reference sequence). The CDR3 extends over 13 amino acids. Trimming took 3 bases from V and 4 from J; bases not matched to a gene: 2.